This T cell receptor beta chain was observed in a study of blood T cells in healthy people across ages. Together with a sample-barcoded 5' primer, a J-beta primer mix was included in a second PCR lasting roughly 7 to 11 cycles. TCRdb passed the 5' RACE reads through MiXCR, listing each CDR3 protein once. The profile shows about 640,000 distinct CDR3 sequences, about 30% of them singletons. Isolation per sample recovered at least 7 million PBMCs. Unmatched junction bases numbered 3, after V lost 0 bases and J lost 3 bases. The CDR3 is 15 residues long. The germline CDR1 and CDR2 sequences are MNHNY and SVGAGI (reference sequence). Broader study findings: Since the PBMCs were unsorted, naive and antigen-experienced cells could not be conclusively compared. Older age coincided with a roughly linear decline in TCR beta diversity per million T cells.

Remarks on this clonotype: Its antigen is not identified.

The V and J genes are TRBV6-6 and TRBJ1-2; 8 bases agree with TRBD1. The sample was blood. The clonotype was recovered from a woman of 80 years or more in good health. This chain's CDR3 is CASSYSDREYYGYTF. CDR3 coding DNA: TGTGCCAGCAGTTACTCGGACAGGGAGTACTATGGCTACACCTTC.